This T cell receptor beta chain was profiled in a study of CD8+CD57+ T cells in acquired aplastic anemia. Germline CDR1 is KGHDR and CDR2 is SFDVKD. Trimming pared 0 bases from V and 7 bases from J, leaving 15 bases between. CDR3 size: 16 residues. Previously, flow cytometry had revealed CD8+CD57+ cell expansion in the patients chosen for sequencing. CDR3 and TCR beta VDJ profiling relied on genomic DNA as the template. A single record per CDR3 protein comes from TCRdb applying MiXCR to the reads. This sample has hundreds of thousands of distinct CDR3 sequences, with around 32% found just once. The source of this sequence is a human donor with aplastic anemia. The sequenced sample was sorted CD4+, CD8+, or CD8+CD57+ T cells (not recorded which) from PBMCs. This chain joins TRBV24-1 and TRBJ2-1; D is possibly TRBD1 (6 bases). The CDR3 loop is CATSDLYRAPSNEQFF. The CDR3 nucleotides read TGTGCCACCAGTGATTTGTACAGGGCCCCTTCGAATGAGCAGTTCTTC.